This TCR beta chain was obtained from a study of T cells in narcolepsy. The study's findings and limits: Autoreactive clonotypes reportedly recurred in blood of same and different patients, not controls.

The method was immunoSEQ multiplex PCR; TCRdb's version includes in-frame clones alone and lacks a portion of them. The profile shows roughly 30,000 clones, 79% of them singletons. Comments on this clone: Its target is unknown.

This CDR3 comprises 14 residues. Germline V gene sequence: CDR1 MNHNY, CDR2 SVGAGI (reference sequence). The ends lost 3 bases at V and 7 bases at J; junction bases unmatched: 7. J is TRBJ1-1 and V is TRBV6-6; the match to TRBD1 covers 8 bases. Sequenced input: memory (CD45RA-) CD4+ T cells from blood. The receptor was isolated from a human donor in good health. The CDR3 nucleotides read TGTGCCAGCAGTTATCCCACAGGGGGGGGTGAAGCTTTCTTT. It yields the protein CASSYPTGGGEAFF.